These 17 T cell receptor beta chains were all obtained from the same sample, sequenced in a study of T cells in Graves' hyperthyroidism and ophthalmopathy. Using RNA transcripts as the source, TCR beta CDR3 regions were amplified. Primed by the HTBI set, a first-round RT-PCR was run on the TCR CDR3. TCRdb independently ran MiXCR on the multiplex PCR reads; one entry per CDR3 protein. The sample consists of 250,000 to 300,000 distinct CDR3 sequences, about 17% of them appearing once. Sequencing used blood. These receptors were collected from a woman aged 55-75 years with Graves' ophthalmopathy.

V is TRBV4-3 and J is TRBJ2-7; TRBD1 aligns across 7 bases. The CDR3 is 16 amino acids. Trimming removed 0 bases from V and 2 bases from J; junction bases left unmatched: 7. The germline V gene encodes CDR1 LGHNA and CDR2 YSLEER. CDR3 sequence: CASSQDLTGLTYEQYF. The CDR3 nucleotides read TGCGCCAGCAGCCAAGACCTGACAGGGCTCACCTACGAGCAGTACTTC.

This rearrangement joins TRBV14 to TRBJ1-2; D gene unclear. Germline-derived CDR1 and CDR2 are SGHDN and FVKESK. The CDR3 sequence is 13 residues long. Trimming removed 5 bases at V and 8 bases at J, with 15 bases between. The CDR3 sequence is CASSVRSFGGYTF. The DNA of the CDR3 is TGTGCCAGCAGCGTCCGAAGTTTTGGGGGCTACACCTTC.

This clonotype was seen repeatedly, ten times or more. The chain links TRBV24-1 to TRBJ2-3; TRBD2 matches 14 bases. CDR3 length: 20 residues. Germline CDR1 and CDR2: KGHDR and SFDVKD. J gave up 3 bases and V 0 bases, and 10 bases lay outside the gene matches. CDR3: CATSDLGTSGSSRWTDTQYF. CDR3 DNA: TGTGCCACCAGTGATTTGGGGACTAGCGGGAGTTCCAGGTGGACAGATACGCAGTATTTT.

The rearrangement uses TRBV6-5 and TRBJ1-2; D is possibly TRBD1 (5 bases). The CDR3 has 13 amino acids. With 10 bases removed from V and 8 bases from J, the gap between germline ends came to 20 bases. CDR1 is MNHEY, CDR2 SVGAGI, per germline. The CDR3 coding sequence is TGTGCCACCGGGGGGTTAGGAAGTAACGGCTACACCTTC. As protein: CATGGLGSNGYTF.

This clonotype was seen a handful of times. This sequence joins TRBV20-1 and TRBJ1-2; maybe TRBD1 (6 bases). The germline V and J ends were trimmed by 6 bases and 4 bases, with 15 bases remaining between them. The CDR3 extends over 13 amino acids. The germline CDR1 and CDR2 sequences are DFQATT and SNEGSKA (reference sequence). The chain's CDR3 is CSAPLGAGYGYTF. CDR3 bases: TGCAGTGCCCCTCTGGGGGCGGGCTATGGCTACACCTTC.

This clonotype was observed a handful of times. The chain joins TRBV12-3 or TRBV12-4 to TRBJ2-7, with TRBD1 identical over 12 bases. V lost 6 bases to trimming and J lost 5 bases; unmatched junction nucleotides: 5. The CDR3 totals 14 residues. CDR3 region: CASSSGQGANEQYF. The CDR3, as DNA: TGTGCCAGCAGCTCGGGACAGGGGGCGAACGAGCAGTACTTC.

At least ten counts were recorded for this clonotype. The chain's CDR3 is CSAASSYNSPLHF. The CDR3 nucleotides are TGCAGTGCGGCGAGCTCCTATAATTCACCCCTCCACTTT. The rearrangement joins TRBV20-1 to TRBJ1-6; D not certain. CDR1 is DFQATT, CDR2 SNEGSKA, per germline (reference sequence). The CDR3 sequence is 13 residues long. Trimming took 6 bases from V and 0 from J, leaving 6 bases between them.

This chain connects TRBV4-3 to TRBJ2-7, with TRBD2 matching over 8 bases. Germline V gene data show CDR1 as LGHNA and CDR2 as YSLEER. V lost 1 base, J lost 6 bases, and 11 bases stayed unmatched. The length of the CDR3 is 16 residues. CDR3 sequence reads: CASSQAPGTGGSEQYF. The DNA for the CDR3 is TGCGCCAGCAGCCAAGCCCCCGGGACGGGGGGGTCCGAGCAGTACTTC.

Worth noting for this clonotype: The CDR3 does not close with the conserved phenylalanine or tryptophan, likely indicating a read error. This chain connects TRBV12-3 or TRBV12-4 to TRBJ1-2; D is unclear. The CDR3 sequence is 12 residues long. V lost 3 bases and J 5 bases, leaving 7 bases between the germline ends. CDR3 protein: CASSFLRYGYTL. The CDR3 nucleotides read TGTGCCAGCAGTTTTCTGCGATATGGCTACACCCTC.

The CDR3 is CASSLAGELYEQYF. In nucleotides, the CDR3 is TGTGCCAGCAGTTTAGCGGGAGAGCTCTACGAGCAGTACTTC. The rearrangement joins TRBV12-3 or TRBV12-4 to TRBJ2-7, with D possibly matching TRBD2 (5 bases). The V and J ends lost 0 bases and 3 bases respectively, with 9 bases between them. This CDR3 region has 14 residues.

This clonotype has a count of ten or more. The CDR3 DNA reads TGTGCCAGCAGCCAACTAGGCGGCGGGGGGGCTGGGGGCTACACCTTC. Translated, it gives CASSQLGGGGAGGYTF. The chain uses TRBV3-1 and TRBJ1-2, with D perhaps TRBD1 (6 bases). V was shortened by 2 bases and J by 8 bases, with 21 bases between the two germline ends. The CDR3 covers 16 residues. The germline V gene encodes CDR1 LGHDT and CDR2 YNNKEL (reference sequence).

The chain carries TRBV10-3 and TRBJ2-2, with 9 bases aligning to TRBD2. Germline-derived CDR1 and CDR2 are ENHRY and SYGVKD. V gave up 10 bases and J gave up 5 bases; unmatched junction bases: 14. This CDR3 is 16 amino acids long. The CDR3, as DNA: TGTGCCACTACCTATTTAGCGGGAGACCGTACCGGGGAGCTGTTTTTT. It specifies CATTYLAGDRTGELFF.

This clonotype appeared many times. The chain is built from TRBV7-9 and TRBJ2-7; unclear D gene. The CDR3 spans 15 residues. V lost 5 bases and J 1 base, leaving 15 bases between the germline ends. Germline V gene sequence: CDR1 SEHNR, CDR2 FQNEAQ (reference sequence). The CDR3 reads CASSQDGSESYEQYF. The CDR3 DNA is TGTGCCAGCAGCCAAGACGGCAGTGAGTCCTACGAGCAGTACTTC.

This sequence joins TRBV19 and TRBJ1-5; 9 nucleotides line up with TRBD1. Per the germline V gene, CDR1 is LNHDA and CDR2 is SQIVND (reference sequence). The CDR3 covers 13 residues. The V and J ends lost 7 bases and 5 bases, in that order; junction bases with no gene match: 3. The CDR3 reads CASTRTGDQPQHF. In nucleotides, the CDR3 is TGTGCCAGTACCCGGACAGGGGATCAGCCCCAGCATTTT.

The chain is built from TRBV4-3 and TRBJ1-1; TRBD1 matches 7 bases. Trimming at V came to 4 bases and at J to 0 bases, leaving 2 bases not matched to a gene. The V gene's germline CDR1 is LGHNA and CDR2 YSLEER. The CDR3 length is 14 residues. The CDR3: CASSPTGMNTEAFF. DNA of the CDR3: TGCGCCAGCAGCCCGACAGGGATGAACACTGAAGCTTTCTTT.

As concerns this clonotype: A single base separates this from a much larger clone, so it may be a read error. The chain carries TRBV27 and TRBJ2-5, with D perhaps TRBD2 (5 bases). The V end was cut by 8 bases, the J end by 2 bases, with 15 bases between. CDR3 length: 14 amino acids. Per germline, CDR1 MNHEY and CDR2 SMNVEV (reference sequence). The CDR3 DNA sequence: TGTGCCAGCCATAGGTCGGGAATACAAGAGACCCAGTACTTC. Translated: CASHRSGIQETQYF.

The V gene is TRBV18, the J gene TRBJ1-2, with TRBD1 matching 8 bases. V trimming: 4 bases; J trimming: 6 bases; junction bases outside the gene matches: 10. This CDR3 contains 15 residues. Germline CDR1 and CDR2: KGHSH and LQKENI. This chain's CDR3 is CASSLARGRTDGYTF. CDR3 nucleotide sequence: TGTGCCAGCTCACTGGCCAGGGGGCGTACAGATGGCTACACCTTC.